This T cell receptor (beta chain) originates from a study of blood T cell repertoires in COVID-19. Sequencing used immunoSEQ multiplex PCR; TCRdb keeps in-frame clones, though not all of them. The data show approximately 300,000 clones, with around 80% seen just once and approximately 1.3% held by the top ten. Material: peripheral blood. This sequence originates from a woman between 45 and 65 years old with acute or convalescent COVID-19.

Here the CDR3 DNA reads TGTGCCAGCAGCCGGGACAGGGTCGGCGAGCAGTACGTC. This sequence encodes CASSRDRVGEQYV. The V gene is TRBV5-4, the J gene TRBJ2-7; 9 bases are shared with TRBD1. CDR1 is SGHNT, CDR2 YYREEE, per germline (reference sequence). V gave up 4 bases and J gave up 6 bases; unmatched junction bases: 5. CDR3 length equals 13 residues.